This is a list of T cell receptor beta chains from one sample in a study of chemoradiotherapy in HPV16-positive cancers. Assay used: immunoSEQ multiplex PCR; TCRdb lists only in-frame clones, some missing. Counted here are tens of thousands of clones, about nine tenths occurring once; the ten biggest clones make up 3% to 3.5%. The sample here was blood, taken from a patient who underwent chemoradiotherapy. The receptors shown here come from a human donor with HPV-associated anogenital cancer. Each CDR3 is given with its conserved first and last residue. The order of the fields is J gene, CDR3 length, clone size, D gene, V gene, CDR3 protein, CDR3 DNA. D genes are given only for firm matches. Where a row states a size, it is once, few, many or the class of an expanded clone; other rows omit it.

>TRBJ1-4|15|.|TRBD1|TRBV5-8
CASSPQGAFGEKLFF
TGTGCCAGCAGCCCCCAGGGGGCTTTCGGTGAAAAACTGTTTTTT
>TRBJ1-5|14|.|.|TRBV6-1
CASNLVYSNQPQHF
TGTGCCAGCAACTTAGTCTATAGCAATCAGCCCCAGCATTTT
>TRBJ2-7|10|once|TRBD2|TRBV30
CAWSGGEQYF
TGCGCCTGGAGCGGGGGCGAGCAGTACTTC
>TRBJ2-3|15|.|TRBD1|TRBV4-3
CASRLGTASTDTQYF
TGCGCCAGCAGACTTGGGACAGCCTCCACAGATACGCAGTATTTT
>TRBJ2-1|17|.|.|TRBV14
CASSRLRAGSHYNEQFF
TGTGCCAGCAGCCGTTTGAGGGCGGGGTCCCATTACAATGAGCAGTTCTTC
>TRBJ2-3|15|.|.|TRBV10-1
CASSEAGAGTDTQYF
TGCGCCAGCAGTGAGGCAGGCGCGGGCACAGATACGCAGTATTTT
>TRBJ2-3|11|.|.|TRBV30
CAWSETDTQYF
TGTGCCTGGAGTGAGACAGATACGCAGTATTTT
>TRBJ1-5|15|.|.|TRBV6-1
CASSPRREGNQPQHF
TGTGCCAGCAGTCCAAGGCGAGAGGGCAATCAGCCCCAGCATTTT
>TRBJ2-3|13|.|TRBD1|TRBV4-1
CASSRQGTDTQYF
TGCGCCAGCAGCAGACAGGGTACAGATACGCAGTATTTT
>TRBJ1-2|15|.|.|TRBV4-2
CASSQVDVANYGYTF
TGTGCCAGCAGCCAAGTAGACGTAGCTAACTATGGCTACACCTTC
>TRBJ2-3|15|once|.|TRBV5-1
CASSLQVPRTDTQYF
TGCGCCAGCAGCCTACAGGTTCCCCGCACAGATACGCAGTATTTT
>TRBJ1-1|15|.|TRBD1|TRBV5-1
CASSLATGVGTEAFF
TGCGCCAGCAGCTTAGCTACAGGGGTTGGCACTGAAGCTTTCTTT
>TRBJ1-1|16|.|.|TRBV7-9
CASSLASSAGDTEAFF
TGTGCCAGCAGCTTAGCCTCCAGTGCCGGAGACACTGAAGCTTTCTTT
>TRBJ1-5|13|.|.|TRBV30
CAWSGGEGQPQHF
TGTGCCTGGAGTGGAGGGGAAGGACAGCCCCAGCATTTT
>TRBJ2-1|15|.|TRBD1|TRBV19
CASSLGQGGYNEQFF
TGTGCCAGTAGTCTAGGACAGGGGGGATACAATGAGCAGTTCTTC
>TRBJ1-2|12|.|.|TRBV5-1
CASSEGRYGYTF
TGCGCCAGCAGCGAAGGGCGCTATGGCTACACCTTC
>TRBJ2-7|13|.|.|TRBV5-1
CASSLALPYEQYF
TGCGCCAGCAGCTTGGCTCTACCCTACGAGCAGTACTTC
>TRBJ1-5|13|.|.|TRBV6-5
CASGDPSNQPQHF
TGTGCCAGCGGCGACCCAAGCAATCAGCCCCAGCATTTT
>TRBJ2-5|14|.|.|TRBV9
CASRVGAGEGTQYF
TGTGCCAGCAGGGTTGGTGCGGGCGAGGGGACCCAGTACTTC
>TRBJ2-7|9|few|.|TRBV20-1
CSATYEQYF
TGCAGTGCTACCTACGAGCAGTACTTC
>TRBJ1-5|13|.|TRBD1|TRBV29-1
CSVEGGQNQPQHF
TGCAGCGTCGAGGGGGGACAGAATCAGCCCCAGCATTTT
>TRBJ1-2|13|.|TRBD1|TRBV29-1
CSVVTGGSYGYTF
TGCAGCGTCGTGACAGGGGGGAGCTATGGCTACACCTTC
>TRBJ2-3|15|.|TRBD1|TRBV19
CASSTGTASTDTQYF
TGTGCCAGTAGTACTGGGACAGCTAGCACAGATACGCAGTATTTT
>TRBJ2-3|14|.|.|TRBV5-4
CASTSQGGADTQYF
TGTGCCAGCACCTCGCAGGGGGGGGCAGATACGCAGTATTTT
>TRBJ2-3|15|.|TRBD1|TRBV7-8
CASSFRQGAADTQYF
TGTGCCAGCAGCTTCCGACAGGGAGCCGCAGATACGCAGTATTTT
>TRBJ1-2|14|.|TRBD1|TRBV10-1
CANSPGTGTYGYTF
TGCGCCAACAGCCCGGGGACAGGGACCTATGGCTACACCTTC
>TRBJ2-2|15|.|TRBD2|TRBV19
CASSPGLANTGELFF
TGTGCCAGTAGTCCCGGACTAGCAAACACCGGGGAGCTGTTTTTT
>TRBJ1-2|14|.|TRBD1|TRBV7-9
CASSTRRGDYGYTF
TGTGCCAGCAGCACGCGCAGGGGGGACTATGGCTACACCTTC
>TRBJ2-3|11|.|.|TRBV19
CASSQGDTQYF
TGTGCCAGTAGTCAGGGGGATACGCAGTATTTT
>TRBJ2-1|15|once|.|TRBV6-5
CASTRSGSPYNEQFF
TGTGCCAGCACCAGAAGCGGGTCCCCCTACAATGAGCAGTTCTTC
>TRBJ1-6|16|.|.|TRBV5-4
CASSGSGGNQKSPLHF
TGTGCCAGCAGCGGGTCGGGGGGGAACCAGAAATCACCCCTCCACTTT
>TRBJ2-1|12|.|.|TRBV9
CASSIGHNEQFF
TGTGCCAGCAGCATCGGGCACAATGAGCAGTTCTTC
>TRBJ2-5|15|.|.|TRBV11-2
CASSFDGKTQETQYF
TGTGCCAGCAGCTTTGACGGCAAGACACAAGAGACCCAGTACTTC
>TRBJ2-2|14|.|.|TRBV27
CASSFEVNTGELFF
TGTGCCAGCAGTTTTGAGGTTAACACCGGGGAGCTGTTTTTT
>TRBJ2-3|17|.|.|TRBV7-3
CASSLPTGPSGTDTQYF
TGTGCCAGCAGCCTCCCGACTGGACCGTCGGGCACAGATACGCAGTATTTT
>TRBJ1-2|13|.|.|TRBV9
CASSDSSNYGYTF
TGTGCCAGCAGCGACTCATCTAACTATGGCTACACCTTC
>TRBJ2-1|15|.|.|TRBV5-1
CASSLVQGGRNEQFF
TGCGCCAGCAGCTTGGTCCAGGGAGGACGGAATGAGCAGTTCTTC
>TRBJ2-2|16|.|.|TRBV27
CASSLIGGEYTGELFF
TGTGCCAGCAGCCTTATAGGCGGGGAGTACACCGGGGAGCTGTTTTTT
>TRBJ1-1|15|once|TRBD1|TRBV7-8
CASSLGHRGDTEAFF
TGTGCCAGCAGCTTGGGTCACAGGGGGGACACTGAAGCTTTCTTT
>TRBJ1-2|17|once|.|TRBV19
CASSIDVGAARSYGYTF
TGTGCCAGTAGTATAGACGTCGGGGCAGCTCGAAGCTATGGCTACACCTTC
>TRBJ1-1|15|.|.|TRBV4-3
CASSQDRAGNTEAFF
TGCGCCAGCAGCCAAGATCGTGCCGGGAACACTGAAGCTTTCTTT
>TRBJ2-5|11|.|.|TRBV30
CAWTEGETQYF
TGTGCCTGGACGGAGGGAGAGACCCAGTACTTC
>TRBJ2-3|13|.|.|TRBV7-2
CASSLASTDTQYF
TGTGCCAGCAGCTTAGCCAGCACAGATACGCAGTATTTT
>TRBJ2-1|15|.|.|TRBV6-4
CASSDGESSYNEQFF
TGTGCCAGCAGTGACGGGGAGAGCTCCTACAATGAGCAGTTCTTC
>TRBJ1-2|16|.|.|TRBV5-6
CASSLSRQIANYGYTF
TGTGCCAGCAGCTTAAGTAGACAGATCGCTAACTATGGCTACACCTTC
>TRBJ2-2|16|.|TRBD2|TRBV7-9
CASSRGVPPGTGELFF
TGTGCCAGCAGCCGGGGGGTCCCGCCGGGGACCGGGGAGCTGTTTTTT
>TRBJ1-1|13|.|.|TRBV30
CAWSVTLNTEAFF
TGTGCCTGGAGTGTGACACTGAACACTGAAGCTTTCTTT
>TRBJ2-5|14|.|TRBD1|TRBV7-3
CASSRQGASETQYF
TGTGCCAGCAGCCGACAGGGGGCTTCGGAGACCCAGTACTTC
>TRBJ2-2|15|.|TRBD2|TRBV30
CAWSVLAGNTGELFF
TGTGCCTGGAGTGTATTAGCGGGTAACACCGGGGAGCTGTTTTTT